Below, one T cell receptor beta chain is given with its context. The sample belongs to a study of blood T cells in healthy people across ages. Using a J-beta primer mix together with a sample-barcoded 5' primer, a second PCR was run for roughly 6 to 11 cycles. The template-switch adaptor, which had 12 random nucleotides, put a tag on each cDNA molecule. Each CDR3 protein is one row after TCRdb ran MiXCR on the 5' RACE reads. Counted here are 750,000 to 1,000,000 distinct CDR3 sequences, about 27% occurring once; the ten biggest clones make up about 9.4%. The CDR3 runs to 14 residues. The ends were cut back, 3 bases at V and 1 base at J, with 12 bases in the middle. Germline lookup yields CDR1 DFQATT and CDR2 SNEGSKA (reference sequence). The same specimen was also included in a second study, on T cells of mothers and their children. As that report states: Versus unrelated pairs, overlap was slightly higher in related mother-child pairs, without reaching significance.

Sequencing input: blood. The sequence came from a woman in her thirties or forties in good health. This chain joins TRBV20-1 and TRBJ1-1, with D possibly TRBD1 on 5 matching bases. The CDR3 DNA follows: TGCAGTGCTAGCACCGGGACTTCGAACACTGAAGCTTTCTTT. It specifies CSASTGTSNTEAFF.